This TCR beta chain appears in the sequencing data of a study of blood T cell repertoires in COVID-19 (dated by TCRdb to 2018 to 2021). Regarding the study in general: Samples covering the acute and convalescent phases of COVID-19 were provided by collaborators in the United States, Italy and Spain. The prospective study material was composed of cDNA or gDNA derived from T cells, B-cell-depleted T cells, or PBMCs. Subjects who had been exposed to COVID-19, were actively infected with it, or had recovered from it provided the deeply sampled blood TCRbeta repertoires that made up the dataset. A freely available public database, intended as a resource for researchers studying the immune response to SARS-CoV-2, is where the repertoires were released. The samples were drawn from the first 160 participants of the ongoing ImmuneRACE study and from 950 to 1,500 subjects provided by 6 global collaborators. Nearly every sample came with metadata listing a de-identified subject ID, COVID-19 status, age in years and sex. Where HLA class I and class II types were available, the types were taken from metadata supplied by the sample provider, not from assay-based typing. The investigation overall reported the following: The quantity of clinical and demographic metadata differed by source and by participant and was supplied without curation.

Comments on this clone: The specificity of this receptor is unknown. Base qualities are not provided; no much larger clone lies one nucleotide away.

TCRbeta CDR3 regions were amplified from genomic DNA using the immunoSEQ Assay, a bias-controlled multiplex PCR. The study's processing was this. The number of nucleated cells in each sample was estimated by amplification of reference gene primers within the assay. To quantify the absolute abundance of each unique TCRbeta CDR3 rearrangement, sequence reads were collapsed and filtered. Productive Simpson clonality was computed per sample as the square root of Simpson's diversity index over productive rearrangements. TCRdb obtained this table from immuneACCESS and retained in-frame rearrangements with V and J assigned. These tables miss some clones; where compared with another copy, unresolved V genes account for less than half of the shortfall, and the remainder is unexplained. Clonal size and the V and J genes are those of that table, whereas D and trimming came from the DNA. The table for this sample lists about 39,000 clones; 75% to 90% of them were counted only once. The ten biggest clones cover over 3.5% of the sample.

Collaborating institutions collected whole blood in K2EDTA tubes following their own protocols. For TCRbeta analysis, collaborators shipped samples in one of three forms: frozen whole blood, isolated PBMCs, or DNA extracted from either of those sample types. The clonotype was recovered from a man aged 60-69 years with acute or convalescent COVID-19. The sequenced sample was peripheral blood.

The CDR3 region reads CASSQGAYNEQFF. DNA sequence: TGTGCCAGCAGCCAGGGGGCTTACAATGAGCAGTTCTTC. The chain is made from TRBV3-1 (or the pseudogene TRBV3-2) and TRBJ2-1; tentative D gene TRBD1, with 6 bases matching. From cysteine to phenylalanine, the CDR3 is 13 amino acids long. Just the 39-base CDR3 DNA is kept, in frame starting at base 1. According to the germline V gene (reference sequence), CDR1 reads LGHDT and CDR2 reads YNNKEL. Trimming at the junction amounts to 3 bases on V and 4 bases on J, and the germline ends lie 7 bases apart.